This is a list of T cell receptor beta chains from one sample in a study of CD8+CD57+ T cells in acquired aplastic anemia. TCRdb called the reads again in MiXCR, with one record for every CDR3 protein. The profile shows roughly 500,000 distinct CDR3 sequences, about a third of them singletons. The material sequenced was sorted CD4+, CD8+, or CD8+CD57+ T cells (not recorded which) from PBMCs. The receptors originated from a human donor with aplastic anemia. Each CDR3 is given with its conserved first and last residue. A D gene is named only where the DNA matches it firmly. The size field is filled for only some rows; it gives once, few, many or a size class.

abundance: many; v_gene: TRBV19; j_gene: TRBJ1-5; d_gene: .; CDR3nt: TGTGCCAGTAGTATCAAGGGGCGCGTTCAGCCCCAGCATTTT; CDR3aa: CASSIKGRVQPQHF
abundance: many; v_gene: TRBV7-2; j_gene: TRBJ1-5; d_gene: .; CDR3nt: TGTGCCAGCAGTTACAGAGTCAATCAGCCCCAGCATTTT; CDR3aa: CASSYRVNQPQHF
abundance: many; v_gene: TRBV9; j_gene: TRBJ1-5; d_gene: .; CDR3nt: TGTGCCAGCAGCTTAGGGGTAACTCAGCCCCAGCATTTT; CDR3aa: CASSLGVTQPQHF
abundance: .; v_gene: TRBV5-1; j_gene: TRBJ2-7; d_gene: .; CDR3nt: TGCGCCAGCAGCTATAGCTCGGACGCGTCCTACGAGCAGTACTTC; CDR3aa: CASSYSSDASYEQYF
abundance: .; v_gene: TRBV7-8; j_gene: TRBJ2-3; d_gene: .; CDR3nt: TGTGCCAGCAGCCAGGACGCCCGCACAGATACGCAGTATTTT; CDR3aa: CASSQDARTDTQYF
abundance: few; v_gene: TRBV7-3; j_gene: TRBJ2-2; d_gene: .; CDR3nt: TGTGCCAGCAGAGGGGGGGGCGACACCGGGGAGCTGTTTTTT; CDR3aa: CASRGGGDTGELFF
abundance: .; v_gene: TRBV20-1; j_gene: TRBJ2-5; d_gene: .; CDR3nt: TGCAGTGCTCGGGTGGGGTACGAGACCCAGTACTTC; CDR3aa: CSARVGYETQYF
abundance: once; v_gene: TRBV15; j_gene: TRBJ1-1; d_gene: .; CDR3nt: TGTGCCACCAGCATGATGGGGGCCCCTGAAGCTTTCTTT; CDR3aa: CATSMMGAPEAFF
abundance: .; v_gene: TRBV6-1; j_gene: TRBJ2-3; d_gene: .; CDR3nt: TGTGCCAGCGAGACAGAGAGCACAGATACGCAGTATTTT; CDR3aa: CASETESTDTQYF
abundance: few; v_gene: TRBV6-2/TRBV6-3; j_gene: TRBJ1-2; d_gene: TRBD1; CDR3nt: TGTGCCAGCAGTTACTTAATGACAGGGCAGTCGTCTTACTATGGCTACACCTTC; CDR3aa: CASSYLMTGQSSYYGYTF
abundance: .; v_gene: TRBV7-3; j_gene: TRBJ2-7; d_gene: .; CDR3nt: TGTGCCAGCAGCATCAGCGAGGTTAGTGGTTACGTGCAGTACTTC; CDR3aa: CASSISEVSGYVQYF
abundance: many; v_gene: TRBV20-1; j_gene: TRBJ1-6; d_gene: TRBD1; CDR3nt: TGCAGTGCTAGAGGAGGACAGGGGGCAAATTCACCCCTCCACTTT; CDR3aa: CSARGGQGANSPLHF
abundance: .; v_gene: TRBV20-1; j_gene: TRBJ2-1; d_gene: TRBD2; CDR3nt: TGCAGTGCTAGCGCCCGACTAGCGGGGTGGGATGAGCAGTTCTTC; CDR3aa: CSASARLAGWDEQFF
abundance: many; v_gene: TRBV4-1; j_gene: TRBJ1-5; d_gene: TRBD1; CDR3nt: TGCGCCAGCAGCCAGTACGACAGGGACCATCAGCCCCAGCATTTT; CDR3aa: CASSQYDRDHQPQHF
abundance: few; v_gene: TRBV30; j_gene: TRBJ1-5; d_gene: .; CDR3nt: TGTGCCTGGAGTCCGCGACAGGGCAATCAGCCCCAGCATTTT; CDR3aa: CAWSPRQGNQPQHF
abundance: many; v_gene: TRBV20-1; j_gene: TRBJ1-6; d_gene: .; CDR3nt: TGCAGTGCTAGATCACCTTCCGGGGGTAATTCACCCCTCCACTTT; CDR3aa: CSARSPSGGNSPLHF
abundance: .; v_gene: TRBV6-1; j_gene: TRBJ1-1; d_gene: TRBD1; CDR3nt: TGTGCCAGCAGTGTGGGACAGCAGGTTTGGGACACTGAAGCTTTCTTT; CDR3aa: CASSVGQQVWDTEAFF
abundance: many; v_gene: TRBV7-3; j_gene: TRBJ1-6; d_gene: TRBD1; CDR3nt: TGTGCCAGCAGCTTAGGGACAGCACTCTCACCCCTCCACTTT; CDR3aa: CASSLGTALSPLHF
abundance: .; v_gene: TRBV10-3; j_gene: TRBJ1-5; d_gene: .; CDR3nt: TGTGCCATCAGTGAGGGACGGAGCAATCAGCCCCAGCATTTT; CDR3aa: CAISEGRSNQPQHF
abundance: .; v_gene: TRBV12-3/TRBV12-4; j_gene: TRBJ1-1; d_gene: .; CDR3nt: TGTGCCAGCAACCTACAACAGAACACTGAAGCTTTCTTT; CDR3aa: CASNLQQNTEAFF
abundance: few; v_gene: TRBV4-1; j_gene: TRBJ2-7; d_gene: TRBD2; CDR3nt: TGCGCCAGCAGCCAAGATCTGCTAGCGGGAGCCTACGAGCAGTACTTC; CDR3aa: CASSQDLLAGAYEQYF
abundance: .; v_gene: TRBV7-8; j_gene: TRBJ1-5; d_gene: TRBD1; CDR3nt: TGTCCCAGCAGTTACGACAGGGGAAACCAGCCCCAGCATTTT; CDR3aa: CPSSYDRGNQPQHF
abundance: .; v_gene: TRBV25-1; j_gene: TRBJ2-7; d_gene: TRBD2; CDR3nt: TGTGCCAGCTCACCAGGAGCTAGCGGGGTTCACTACGAGCAGTACTTC; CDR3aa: CASSPGASGVHYEQYF
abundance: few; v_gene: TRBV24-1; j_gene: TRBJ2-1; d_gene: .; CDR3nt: TGTGCCACCAGTGATTTCGACCAGGGCCGGAATGAGCAGTTCTTC; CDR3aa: CATSDFDQGRNEQFF
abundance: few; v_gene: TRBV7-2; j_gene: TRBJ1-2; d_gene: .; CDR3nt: TGTGCCAGCAGCTTGTTAGGTGGCTATGGCTACACCTTC; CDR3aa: CASSLLGGYGYTF
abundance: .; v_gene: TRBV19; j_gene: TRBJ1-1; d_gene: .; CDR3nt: TGTGCCAGCAGTCCCCAACAGGCTGCTGAAGCTTTCTTT; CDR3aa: CASSPQQAAEAFF
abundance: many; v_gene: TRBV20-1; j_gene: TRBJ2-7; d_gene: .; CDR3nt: TGCAGTGCTAGAGGGGTAGCCAGAGAGCAGTACTTC; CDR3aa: CSARGVAREQYF
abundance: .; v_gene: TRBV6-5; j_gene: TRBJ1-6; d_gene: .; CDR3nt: TGTGCCAGCAGTTACTCTCAGGGTAGGGTTAATTCACCCCTCCACTTT; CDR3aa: CASSYSQGRVNSPLHF
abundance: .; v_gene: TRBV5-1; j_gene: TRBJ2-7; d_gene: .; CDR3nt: TGCGCCAGCAGCGTTCGGGGTGGTGGGGAGCAGTACTTC; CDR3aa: CASSVRGGGEQYF
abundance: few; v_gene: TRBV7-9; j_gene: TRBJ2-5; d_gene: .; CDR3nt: TGTGCCAGCAGCTTAGACCCCGGTCAAGAGACCCAGTACTTC; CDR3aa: CASSLDPGQETQYF
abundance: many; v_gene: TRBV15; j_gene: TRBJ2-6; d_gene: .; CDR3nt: TGTGCCACCAGCAGAGACCAGGGATATGGGGCCAACGTCCTGACTTTC; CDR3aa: CATSRDQGYGANVLTF
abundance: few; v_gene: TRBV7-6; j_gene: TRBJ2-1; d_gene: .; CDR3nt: TGTGCTAGCAGCTTAGCTGGGGTCTCTAATGAGCAGTTCTTC; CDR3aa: CASSLAGVSNEQFF
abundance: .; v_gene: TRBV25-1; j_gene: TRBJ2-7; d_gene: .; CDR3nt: TGTGCCAGCAGCCAAGATGTGGCAGGGACAAGGGTCGACGAGCAGTACTTC; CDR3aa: CASSQDVAGTRVDEQYF
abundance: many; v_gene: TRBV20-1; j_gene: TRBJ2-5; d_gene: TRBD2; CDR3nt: TGCAGTGCTAGTCCCGATAGCGGGGGCGGGGAGACCCAGTACTTC; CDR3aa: CSASPDSGGGETQYF
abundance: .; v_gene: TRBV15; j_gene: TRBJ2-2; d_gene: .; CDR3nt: TGTGCCACCAGCAGCGGGATGGCAGGCACCGGGGAGCTGTTTTTT; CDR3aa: CATSSGMAGTGELFF
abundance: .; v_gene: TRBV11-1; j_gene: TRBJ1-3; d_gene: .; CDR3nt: TGTGCCAGCAGCTTAGGACCCCCCGCAGGGAAGGCTGGAAACACCATATATTTT; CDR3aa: CASSLGPPAGKAGNTIYF
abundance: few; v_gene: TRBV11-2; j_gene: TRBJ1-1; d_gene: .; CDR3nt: TGTGCCAGCAGCTTAGGAGGGGGTCTGCGAGGGAAATCGACTGAAGCTTTCTTT; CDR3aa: CASSLGGGLRGKSTEAFF
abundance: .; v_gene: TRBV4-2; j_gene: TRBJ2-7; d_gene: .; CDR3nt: TGTGCCAGCAGCCAAGATTGGAGGGCCGGGGGAGTAGGGGAGTACTTC; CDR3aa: CASSQDWRAGGVGEYF
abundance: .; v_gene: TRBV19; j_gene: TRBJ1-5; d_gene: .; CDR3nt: TGTGCCAGTAGTATCCGGAGGCCCATCCCGCCTAGCAATCAGCCCCAGCATTTT; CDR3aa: CASSIRRPIPPSNQPQHF
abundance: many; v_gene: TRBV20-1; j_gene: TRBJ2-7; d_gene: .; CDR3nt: TGCAGTGCTAAGTTGACATTACCCTACGAGCAGTACTTC; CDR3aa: CSAKLTLPYEQYF
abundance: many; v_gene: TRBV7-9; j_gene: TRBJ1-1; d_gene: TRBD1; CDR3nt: TGTGCCAGCAGCTTCCAACAGGGGACCACTGAAGCTTTCTTT; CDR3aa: CASSFQQGTTEAFF
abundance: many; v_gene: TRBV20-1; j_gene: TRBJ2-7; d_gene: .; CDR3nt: TGCAGTGCTAGAGTGCCAGGAGCTTACGAGCAGTACTTC; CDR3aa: CSARVPGAYEQYF
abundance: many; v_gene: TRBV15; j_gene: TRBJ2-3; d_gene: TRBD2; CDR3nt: TGTGCCACCAGCATAGGGAGGGTGATGGGAGATACGCAGTATTTT; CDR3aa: CATSIGRVMGDTQYF
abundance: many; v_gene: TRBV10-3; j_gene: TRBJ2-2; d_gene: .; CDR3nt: TGTGCCATCGGGCAGGGTATTACTTCGTCTTCGACCGGGGAGCTGTTTTTT; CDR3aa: CAIGQGITSSSTGELFF
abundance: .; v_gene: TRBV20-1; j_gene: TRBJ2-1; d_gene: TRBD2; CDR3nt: TGCAGTGCTGAACTAGCGGGAGGATATAATGAGCAGTTCTTC; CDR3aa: CSAELAGGYNEQFF
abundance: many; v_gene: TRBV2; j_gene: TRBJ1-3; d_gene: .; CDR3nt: TGTGCCAGCAGTGACGGCAGCTCTGGAAACACCATATATTTT; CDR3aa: CASSDGSSGNTIYF
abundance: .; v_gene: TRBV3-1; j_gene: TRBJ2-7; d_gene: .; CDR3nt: TGTGCCAGCAGCCGCAAGGGCGCGGGGCCAAGCTCCTACGAGCAGTACTTC; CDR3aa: CASSRKGAGPSSYEQYF
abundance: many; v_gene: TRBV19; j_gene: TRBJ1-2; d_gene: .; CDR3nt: TGTGCCAGTAAGTTCGTGGGCCTGGGCTACACCTTC; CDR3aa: CASKFVGLGYTF
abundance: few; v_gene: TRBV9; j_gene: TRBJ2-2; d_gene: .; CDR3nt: TGTGCCAGCAGCGTAAGTCTAGCGATGAACACCGGGGAGCTGTTTTTT; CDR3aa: CASSVSLAMNTGELFF
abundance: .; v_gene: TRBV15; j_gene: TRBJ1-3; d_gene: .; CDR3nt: TGTGCCACCAGCGGAGACAGGTTTGACGGAAACACCACATATTTT; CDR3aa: CATSGDRFDGNTTYF
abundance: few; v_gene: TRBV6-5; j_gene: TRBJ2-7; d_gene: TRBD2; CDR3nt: TGTGCCAGCAGCCACTCTAGCGGGAGGAGCGAGCAGTACTTC; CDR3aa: CASSHSSGRSEQYF
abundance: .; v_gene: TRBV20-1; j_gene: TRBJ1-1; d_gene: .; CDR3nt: TGCAGTGCTGCGTACCTTCCTGGGGTGAAGACTGAAGCTTTCTTT; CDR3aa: CSAAYLPGVKTEAFF
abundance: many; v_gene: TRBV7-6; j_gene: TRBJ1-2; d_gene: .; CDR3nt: TGTGCCAGCAGCTTATTCTCCAGGGTCGAGGCTGACTATGGCTACACCTTC; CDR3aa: CASSLFSRVEADYGYTF
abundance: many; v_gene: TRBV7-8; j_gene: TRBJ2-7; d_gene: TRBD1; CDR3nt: TGTGCCAGTATCGGACAGGGTGTCGTGCAGTACTTC; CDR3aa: CASIGQGVVQYF